Listed here are 16 T cell receptor beta chains from one sample, sequenced in a study of blood T cell repertoires in COVID-19. Measured with immunoSEQ multiplex PCR; TCRdb has only the in-frame clones, and not every one. The sample gives 110,000 to 150,000 clones, around 83% of which show up once; roughly 10% is in the top ten. The sequencing sample was made of peripheral blood. These receptors all come from a man in his sixties with active or convalescent COVID-19.

The CDR3 reads CASSPSRTIYF. The CDR3 DNA is TGTGCCAGCAGCCCCTCCAGGACCATATATTTT. This chain connects TRBV7-2 to TRBJ1-3; no clear D gene. Trimming removed 5 bases at V and 10 bases at J, with 9 bases between. CDR3 length: 11 residues. The V gene's germline CDR1 is SGHTA and CDR2 FQGNSA. Complete variable domain (other parts from reference TRBV7-2 and TRBJ1-3): GAGVSQSPSNKVTEKGKDVELRCDPISGHTALYWYRQSLGQGLEFLIYFQGNSAPDKSGLPSDRFSAERTGGSVSTLTIQRTQQEDSAVYLCASSPSRTIYFGEGSWLTVV.

J is TRBJ2-1 and V is TRBV4-3, with D possibly matching TRBD2 (6 bases). Per germline, CDR1 LGHNA and CDR2 YSLEER. The CDR3 is 14 residues long. V was shortened by 0 bases and J by 8 bases, with 11 bases between the two germline ends. The DNA for the CDR3 is TGCGCCAGCAGCCAAGATGGCGGGATCGATGAGCAGTTCTTC. Protein product: CASSQDGGIDEQFF.

V gene TRBV4-3 combines with J gene TRBJ2-3; no clear D gene. The germline gives CDR1 LGHNA, CDR2 YSLEER. The CDR3 loop spans 13 amino acids. V was clipped by 3 bases and J by 5 bases, with 9 bases between them. CDR3: CASSQARLDTQYF. The CDR3 nucleotides read TGCGCCAGCAGCCAGGCCCGACTAGATACGCAGTATTTT.

This rearrangement joins TRBV3-1 (or the pseudogene TRBV3-2) to TRBJ2-3, with 16 bases aligning to TRBD2. Unmatched junction bases numbered 9, after V lost 0 bases and J lost 9 bases. The CDR3 loop spans 18 amino acids. In germline, CDR1 is LGHDT, CDR2 YNNKEL (reference sequence). This CDR3 is CASSQDWSGLAGGKTQYF. As DNA, the CDR3 is TGTGCCAGCAGCCAAGATTGGTCGGGACTAGCGGGAGGGAAGACGCAGTATTTT.

The genes are TRBV6-6 and TRBJ2-7; D possibly matches TRBD1 or TRBD2 (6 bases each). CDR1 MNHNY and CDR2 SVGAGI come from the germline V gene (reference sequence). CDR3 length: 13 amino acids. Trimming removed 5 bases at V and 4 bases at J, with 12 bases between. The CDR3 here is CASSRGRGYEQYF. The CDR3 region has the DNA TGTGCCAGCAGTCGGGGGCGAGGATACGAGCAGTACTTC.

The rearrangement joins TRBV7-8 to TRBJ1-1, with D possibly TRBD1 on 5 matching bases. Germline V CDR1 and CDR2: SGHVS, FQNEAQ. This CDR3 has 14 residues. Trimming shortened V by 1 base and J by 5 bases, and 11 bases separated the two germline ends. Written as DNA, the CDR3 is TGTGCCAGCAGCTTAGGGGGCCAGGGAACTGAAGCTTTCTTT. This gives the protein CASSLGGQGTEAFF.

This chain links TRBV6-5 with TRBJ1-5; tentative D call: TRBD1 (5 bases). V lost 6 bases and J 2 bases, leaving 14 bases between the germline ends. The CDR3 length is 15 residues. CDR1 is MNHEY and CDR2 is SVGAGI in the germline V gene. The CDR3 DNA reads as TGTGCCAGCAGAAGGGGAGGAAAGGGCAATCAGCCCCAGCATTTT. Its protein product is CASRRGGKGNQPQHF.

The chain uses TRBV6-5 and TRBJ1-2; 9 nucleotides agree with TRBD1. Germline values: CDR1 MNHEY, CDR2 SVGAGI. The J segment lost 1 base and the V segment lost 1 base, leaving 4 bases of the junction unmatched. CDR3 length equals 16 residues. The CDR3: CASSYLGTGNNYGYTF. The DNA of the CDR3 is TGTGCCAGCAGTTACTTAGGGACAGGGAATAACTATGGCTACACCTTC.

The chain employs TRBV6-5 and TRBJ2-7; TRBD2 aligns across 9 bases. V was clipped by 2 bases and J by 5 bases; unmatched bases: 7. CDR3 length: 15 amino acids. Germline V gives CDR1 MNHEY, CDR2 SVGAGI. CDR3 sequence: CASSYRGRATDEQYV. The DNA for the CDR3 is TGTGCCAGCAGTTACCGCGGGAGGGCAACGGACGAGCAGTACGTC.

This clone came up once. V and J are TRBV19 and TRBJ2-5; D possibly corresponds to TRBD2 (6 bases). Trimming removed 5 bases from V and 2 bases from J, with 15 bases in between. The length of the CDR3 is 15 residues. The germline V gene has CDR1 LNHDA and CDR2 SQIVND (reference sequence). The CDR3: CASSHPGLTQETQYF. CDR3 sequence (DNA): TGTGCCAGTAGTCATCCGGGACTTACACAAGAGACCCAGTACTTC. The variable domain in full, completed from reference TRBV19 and TRBJ2-5, reads DGGITQSPKYLFRKEGQNVTLSCEQNLNHDAMYWYRQDPGQGLRLIYYSQIVNDFQKGDIAEGYSVSREKKESFPLTVTSAQKNPTAFYLCASSHPGLTQETQYFGPGTRLLVL.

The V call is TRBV4-3, the J call TRBJ2-3, with 7 bases fitting TRBD2. Germline lookup yields CDR1 LGHNA and CDR2 YSLEER. The CDR3 covers 17 residues. V lost 0 bases to trimming and J lost 0 bases; unmatched junction nucleotides: 6. Here the CDR3 reads CASSQEETGGSTDTQYF. Here the CDR3 DNA reads TGCGCCAGCAGCCAAGAGGAGACGGGGGGTAGCACAGATACGCAGTATTTT.

The chain links TRBV7-7 to TRBJ2-2, with 11 bases aligning to TRBD2. CDR3 length: 15 amino acids. Germline values: CDR1 SSHAT, CDR2 FNYEAQ (reference sequence). Trimming took 5 bases from V and 5 from J; bases not matched to a gene: 4. The DNA for the CDR3 is TGTGCCAGCAGCCCAGGACTAGCGGGTACCGGGGAGCTGTTTTTT. The encoded protein is CASSPGLAGTGELFF.

This chain uses TRBV19 with TRBJ1-4; maybe TRBD1 (6 bases). In germline, CDR1 is LNHDA, CDR2 SQIVND (reference sequence). The CDR3 is 15 amino acids. The V and J ends lost 7 bases and 8 bases respectively, with 20 bases between them. For the CDR3, the DNA is TGTGCCAGTAATCGAAGGGGGGGTCGAGAGGAAAAACTGTTTTTT. Protein: CASNRRGGREEKLFF.

The chain uses TRBV2 and TRBJ1-1, with TRBD1 identical over 8 bases. The junction had 7 bases not matched to a gene; V was cut back by 10 bases and J by 0 bases. This CDR3 is 14 amino acids long. Germline V lookup: CDR1 SNHLY, CDR2 FYNNEI. The CDR3 is CANTPGQVNTEAFF. The CDR3 DNA follows: TGTGCCAACACTCCGGGACAGGTGAACACTGAAGCTTTCTTT.

The gene calls are TRBV2 and TRBJ1-2; the D is unclear. Trimming took 6 bases from V and 0 from J, leaving 8 bases between them. CDR1 and CDR2 from the germline V gene are SNHLY and FYNNEI. This CDR3 comprises 13 residues. CDR3 region: CASRAHANYGYTF. CDR3 sequence (DNA): TGTGCCAGCAGAGCCCATGCTAACTATGGCTACACCTTC.

The chain employs TRBV19 and TRBJ2-3; 8 bases are shared with TRBD2. The CDR3 consists of 14 residues. J lost 4 bases, V lost 4 bases, and 4 bases had no gene match. The germline gives CDR1 LNHDA, CDR2 SQIVND (reference sequence). CDR3 DNA sequence: TGTGCCAGTAGTACAAATAGCGGGGCAGATACGCAGTATTTT. This sequence encodes CASSTNSGADTQYF.